This TCR beta chain was captured by sequencing in a study of T cells in Graves' hyperthyroidism and ophthalmopathy. In its sample, this clonotype was seen many times. Its antigen remains unknown. Study-level points and caveats: Through a model of 13 V-J features, ophthalmopathy was separated from stable hyperthyroidism. Blood also showed most of the thyroid clonotypes that were expanded above 0.001.

RNA transcripts were the template for amplifying TCR beta CDR3 regions. In the first-round RT-PCR of the TCR CDR3, the HTBI primer set was used. In TCRdb, the multiplex PCR reads were re-called with MiXCR into one record per CDR3 protein. The data hold hundreds of thousands of distinct CDR3 sequences, with around 15% observed a single time. V shed 6 bases, J shed 1 base, and the junction held 7 bases outside the gene matches. This CDR3 comprises 15 residues. Germline-derived CDR1 and CDR2 are SNHLY and FYNNEI. V gene TRBV2 combines with J gene TRBJ2-3; TRBD2 agrees at 7 bases. This TCR was sampled from a woman aged 18 to 35 with Graves' hyperthyroidism. The sample was blood. In DNA form, the CDR3 reads TGTGCCAGCAGAAAGGACGCGGGAGGCACAGATACGCAGTATTTT. Its protein is CASRKDAGGTDTQYF.